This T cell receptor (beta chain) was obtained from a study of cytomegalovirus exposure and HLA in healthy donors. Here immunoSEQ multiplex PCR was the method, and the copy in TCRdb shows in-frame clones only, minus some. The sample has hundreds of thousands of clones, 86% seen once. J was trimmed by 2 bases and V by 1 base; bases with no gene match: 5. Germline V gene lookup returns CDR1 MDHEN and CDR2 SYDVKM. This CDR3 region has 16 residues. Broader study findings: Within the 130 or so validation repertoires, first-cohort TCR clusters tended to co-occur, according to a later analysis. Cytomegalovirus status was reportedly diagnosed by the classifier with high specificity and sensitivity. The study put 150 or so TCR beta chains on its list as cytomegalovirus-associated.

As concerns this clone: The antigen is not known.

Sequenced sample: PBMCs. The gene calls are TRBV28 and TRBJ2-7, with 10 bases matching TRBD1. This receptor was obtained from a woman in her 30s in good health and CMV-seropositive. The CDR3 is CASSLSWDRGTYEQYF. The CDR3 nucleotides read TGTGCCAGCAGTTTATCCTGGGACAGGGGAACCTACGAGCAGTACTTC.